The 22 T cell receptor beta chains given below trace back to one sample, sequenced in a study of blood T cell repertoires in COVID-19 (dated by TCRdb to about 2020). The library came from the immunoSEQ multiplex PCR assay. The table was pulled from immuneACCESS by TCRdb, which kept in-frame rearrangements only. Such tables lose some clones; where checked, under half of the loss comes from unresolved V genes, and the rest has no known cause. This sample gives under 250,000 clones in total; around 84% of them show up just once. Approximately 5.1% of the sample goes to the ten largest clones. The sample taken for sequencing was peripheral blood. The receptors stem from a woman aged 60-75 years who had recovered from COVID-19.

The V and J genes are TRBV30 and TRBJ2-6; 8 nucleotides line up with TRBD1. The V gene end was trimmed by 5 bases and the J gene end by 0 bases; junction bases not matched to a gene: 9. The CDR3 has 17 residues. Germline V gives CDR1 GTSNPN, CDR2 SVGIG (reference sequence). The DNA for the CDR3 is TGTGCCTGGTCCGGGACAGGTGACTTCTCTGGGGCCAACGTCCTGACTTTC. It encodes CAWSGTGDFSGANVLTF.

The gene calls are TRBV19 and TRBJ2-1; the match to TRBD2 covers 13 bases. This CDR3 contains 14 residues. Germline V lookup: CDR1 LNHDA, CDR2 SQIVND (reference sequence). The trim removed 7 bases at V and 10 bases at J, leaving 7 bases unmatched. CDR3: CASTELAGGREQFF. The CDR3 DNA reads as TGTGCCAGTACCGAACTAGCGGGGGGGAGGGAGCAGTTCTTC.

This clone showed up just a few times. The gene calls are TRBV9 and TRBJ1-2; 11 bases are a match to TRBD1. The germline gives CDR1 SGDLS, CDR2 YYNGEE. With V trimmed by 3 bases and J by 2 bases, 3 bases remained unmatched. The CDR3 contains 15 residues. The CDR3, as DNA: TGTGCCAGCAGCGAAGGACAGGGGGCAAACTATGGCTACACCTTC. Translating gives CASSEGQGANYGYTF.

The chain carries TRBV7-9 and TRBJ2-2; 7 bases align to TRBD1. With V trimmed by 0 bases and J by 3 bases, 10 bases remained unmatched. Germline-derived CDR1 and CDR2 are SEHNR and FQNEAQ (reference sequence). The CDR3 is made up of 18 amino acids. The CDR3 nucleotides are TGTGCCAGCAGCTTAGCTCCAGGGGGAAGACGGGACACCGGGGAGCTGTTTTTT. It specifies CASSLAPGGRRDTGELFF.

J is TRBJ2-2 and V is TRBV27, with TRBD1 identical over 9 bases. The CDR3 contains 14 residues. Losses at the gene ends were 8 bases for V and 5 bases for J; bases not matched to a gene: 6. CDR1 is MNHEY and CDR2 is SMNVEV in the germline V gene (reference sequence). The CDR3 sequence is CASRDREVTGELFF. The DNA of the CDR3 is TGTGCCAGCCGGGACAGGGAAGTTACCGGGGAGCTGTTTTTT.

V and J are TRBV3-1 (or the pseudogene TRBV3-2) and TRBJ1-2, with no clear D. Trimming shortened V by 4 bases and J by 5 bases, and 20 bases separated the two germline ends. The CDR3 is made up of 16 amino acids. In germline, CDR1 is LGHDT, CDR2 YNNKEL (reference sequence). CDR3 sequence: CASSPNGDSREYGYTF. The CDR3 DNA sequence: TGTGCCAGCAGCCCCAACGGAGATTCTCGAGAATATGGCTACACCTTC.

V usage is TRBV6-5 and J usage is TRBJ1-2, with a tentative D call TRBD1 (6 bases). There are 15 residues in the CDR3. Germline V gene lookup returns CDR1 MNHEY and CDR2 SVGAGI. V was cut by 2 bases and J by 0 bases, with 10 bases left in between. The CDR3 region has the DNA TGTGCCAGCAGTTACGGGACACGGCCTAACTATGGCTACACCTTC. Translating gives CASSYGTRPNYGYTF.

This clone was seen more than once but under ten times. V usage is TRBV3-1 (or the pseudogene TRBV3-2) and J usage is TRBJ1-2; 9 bases align to TRBD1. The V gene end was trimmed by 5 bases and the J gene end by 8 bases; junction bases not matched to a gene: 9. The CDR3 contains 14 residues. Per germline, CDR1 LGHDT and CDR2 YNNKEL (reference sequence). The DNA for the CDR3 is TGTGCCAGCAGCTTCCGGGACAGGGATGGCGGCTACACCTTC. Protein sequence: CASSFRDRDGGYTF.

The chain links TRBV6-2 or TRBV6-3 to TRBJ2-1, with D tentatively TRBD2 (6 bases). Per germline, CDR1 MNHEY and CDR2 SVGEGT. The CDR3 spans 17 residues. V was shortened by 2 bases and J by 1 base, with 15 bases between the two germline ends. CDR3 DNA: TGTGCCAGCAGTTACAGGGCCCGGGGGAAGTCCTACAATGAGCAGTTCTTC. Its translation is CASSYRARGKSYNEQFF.

The chain is built from TRBV4-2 and TRBJ2-3; 10 bases agree with TRBD2. This CDR3 has 18 amino acids. Per the germline V gene, CDR1 is LGHNA and CDR2 is YNFKEQ. Trimming at V came to 4 bases and at J to 2 bases, leaving 12 bases not matched to a gene. CDR3 DNA sequence: TGTGCCAGCAGCCCCGGACTAGCGGCAAGCGTTATCACAGATACGCAGTATTTT. Translating it yields CASSPGLAASVITDTQYF.

This sequence joins TRBV19 and TRBJ2-7; maybe TRBD1 (5 bases). V was cut by 5 bases and J by 2 bases, with 7 bases left in between. Germline CDR1 and CDR2: LNHDA and SQIVND (reference sequence). CDR3 size: 12 residues. The DNA of the CDR3 is TGTGCCAGTAGTTGGGGCACCTACGAGCAGTACTTC. As protein: CASSWGTYEQYF.

The chain employs TRBV5-1 and TRBJ1-1; 10 bases are shared with TRBD1. Germline values: CDR1 SGHRS, CDR2 YFSETQ. V shed 1 base and J 4 bases; nucleotides not matched to a gene: 1. The CDR3 is 14 residues long. The DNA for the CDR3 is TGCGCCAGCAGCTTGCGGACAGGGGGCACTGAAGCTTTCTTT. Its protein product is CASSLRTGGTEAFF.

V is TRBV7-6 and J is TRBJ2-3, with 12 bases identical to TRBD2. V shed 10 bases and J 1 base; nucleotides not matched to a gene: 6. The CDR3 has 15 residues. Germline V CDR1 and CDR2: SGHVS, FNYEAQ. CDR3 loop: CATLAGGQGTDTQYF. In DNA form, the CDR3 reads TGTGCCACCCTAGCGGGGGGGCAGGGCACAGATACGCAGTATTTT. The full variable domain, completed using reference TRBV7-6 and TRBJ2-3, is GAGVSQSPRYKVTKRGQDVALRCDPISGHVSLYWYRQALGQGPEFLTYFNYEAQQDKSGLPNDRFSAERPEGSISTLTIQRTEQRDSAMYRCATLAGGQGTDTQYFGPGTRLTVL.

This clone appeared a single time. The chain couples TRBV6-5 to TRBJ2-2, with a tentative D call TRBD2 (5 bases). Trimming took 7 bases from V and 10 from J, leaving 16 bases between them. The CDR3 is made up of 13 amino acids. Per the germline V gene, CDR1 is MNHEY and CDR2 is SVGAGI. The CDR3 region has the DNA TGTGCCAGCACCCCGGGGTCCAGATTGGAGCTGTTTTTT. Its protein is CASTPGSRLELFF.

This clone has only one observation. The rearrangement joins TRBV7-3 to TRBJ2-1; D gene ambiguous. Trimming removed 5 bases from V and 0 bases from J, with 11 bases in between. The germline V gene has CDR1 SGHTA and CDR2 FQGTGA. The CDR3 is 15 amino acids. This CDR3 is CASSPSASSYNEQFF. The DNA for the CDR3 is TGTGCCAGCAGCCCAAGCGCCAGCTCCTACAATGAGCAGTTCTTC.

The gene calls are TRBV7-3 and TRBJ2-2; TRBD2 matches at 16 bases. Germline-derived CDR1 and CDR2 are SGHTA and FQGTGA. The V segment lost 4 bases and the J segment 6 bases; nucleotides outside the gene matches: 2. The CDR3 sequence is 16 residues long. In DNA form, the CDR3 reads TGTGCCAGCAGCTCCGGGACTAGCGGGGGGGCCGGGGAGCTGTTTTTT. Translated: CASSSGTSGGAGELFF.

J is TRBJ1-2 and V is TRBV27, with TRBD1 matching 9 bases. The germline V gene encodes CDR1 MNHEY and CDR2 SMNVEV (reference sequence). After removal of 6 bases from V and 4 bases from J, the junction contained 3 bases not matched to a gene. The CDR3 extends over 13 amino acids. CDR3 sequence: CASSGQGSYGYTF. CDR3 in DNA: TGTGCCAGCAGCGGACAGGGGAGCTATGGCTACACCTTC.

The gene calls are TRBV4-1 and TRBJ1-2, with D perhaps TRBD1 (5 bases). V was cut by 0 bases and J by 4 bases, with 9 bases left in between. CDR1 is MGHRA, CDR2 YSYEKL, per germline. CDR3 length: 14 amino acids. The CDR3 region has the DNA TGCGCCAGCAGCCAAGATTCCGGGGGCTATGGCTACACCTTC. It specifies CASSQDSGGYGYTF.

The chain uses TRBV19 and TRBJ1-4; the D gene is possibly TRBD1 (6 bases). V lost 5 bases and J lost 4, with 11 bases in between. The CDR3 runs to 14 residues. Germline CDR1 reads LNHDA; CDR2 reads SQIVND (reference sequence). As DNA, the CDR3 is TGTGCCAGTAGTCGGCCAGGGGTTAATGAAAAACTGTTTTTT. Its translation is CASSRPGVNEKLFF.

This rearrangement joins TRBV7-2 to TRBJ2-3; TRBD2 agrees at 7 bases. Germline trimming cut 1 base from V and 10 bases from J; bases unmatched to any gene: 2. The CDR3 is made up of 12 amino acids. Germline-derived CDR1 and CDR2 are SGHTA and FQGNSA. The chain's CDR3 is CASSLVSGSQYF. Here the CDR3 DNA reads TGTGCCAGCAGCTTAGTTAGCGGGTCGCAGTATTTT.

The chain combines TRBV7-9 with TRBJ1-1; D ambiguous. CDR1 and CDR2 (germline): SEHNR, FQNEAQ (reference sequence). The V and J ends lost 4 bases and 2 bases respectively, with 14 bases between them. This CDR3 is 15 amino acids long. The CDR3: CASSSLKTPNTEAFF. CDR3 DNA: TGTGCCAGCAGCTCTCTAAAGACTCCTAACACTGAAGCTTTCTTT.

The rearrangement links TRBV4-1 to TRBJ2-3; unclear D gene. CDR1 is MGHRA and CDR2 is YSYEKL in the germline V gene. CDR3 length: 14 residues. The V and J ends lost 3 bases and 2 bases respectively, with 9 bases between them. The CDR3 region has the DNA TGCGCCAGCAGCCAGCTAGGCTTCACAGATACGCAGTATTTT. Its translation is CASSQLGFTDTQYF.